This section outlines one T cell receptor beta chain sequence together with its context. What antigen it recognizes has not been identified. No qualities accompany the bases; no much larger clone lies one base away. TCR beta VDJ combination and CDR3 sequence profiling used genomic DNA as the template. An Illumina HiSeq 2000 was used for TCR repertoire sequencing. For the original study's pipeline: Repertoire assessment relied on Simpson's diversity index, CDR3 size and DJ length profiles, and TRBV/TRBJ rearrangement plots. Whichever DNA sequence was most abundant in the deep sequencing data was defined as the immunodominant clone. CDR3 amino acid sequences were screened for sharing across subjects and compared with published repertoires and the VDJdb database. In-frame beta chains were kept once TCRdb had trimmed the public reads at Q25 with fastp and called clones with MiXCR. Identical CDR3 proteins give one entry, which carries the most common genes and DNA. The V and J calls were not made by the authors but by TCRdb's processing. Across this sample there are 90,000 to 150,000 distinct CDR3 sequences, with roughly 55% seen only once. The ten largest make up around 29% of the sample.

Flow cytometry had shown CD8+CD57+ cell expansion in the patients selected for sequencing. Every patient had a diagnosis of severe acquired aplastic anemia based on International Study of Aplastic Anemia and Agranulocytosis and Camitta criteria. At the time blood was sampled, none of the patients had received any therapy. TCR repertoires of sorted CD4+ and CD8+ blood T cells from severe aplastic anemia patients and healthy subjects were deep-sequenced in the study. In the USA, patient enrollment took place under clinicaltrials.gov protocols 00001620, 01623167, 00001397, 00071045, 00081523 and 00961064. Ficoll-Paque density gradient centrifugation was used to isolate peripheral blood mononuclear cells. Before DNA extraction, CD4+ and CD8+ T cells were sorted with FACS or magnetic beads. CDR3 length: 13 amino acids, cysteine to phenylalanine. This entry keeps only the CDR3 DNA: 39 bases, framed from base 1. Trimming costs V 6 bases and J 0 bases, and their ends lie 6 bases apart. CDR1 and CDR2, looked up from the germline V gene, are ENHRY and SYGVKD.

This sample was taken from a study of CD8+CD57+ T cells in acquired aplastic anemia (dated by TCRdb to the late 2010s). Study-wide context: Extracted DNA from sorted CD4+ and CD8+ cells averaged approximately 3.4 ug, ranging from about 0.17 to 30 ug. A CD8+CD57+ expansion meant a frequency higher than the mean frequency seen in healthy subjects. The investigation overall reported the following: About 30 CD8+ CDR3 sequences were found to be shared between patients and controls, but these sequences appeared to be highly expressed in patients and within the immunodominant clones of the patients. No significant difference in CD8+ Simpson's diversity was found between patients and healthy controls (P=0.060).

Source material: sorted CD4+, CD8+, or CD8+CD57+ T cells (not recorded which) from PBMCs. This TCR derives from a human donor with aplastic anemia. The chain was built from TRBV10-3 and TRBJ1-3, with an unclear D gene assignment. The CDR3 reads as follows: CAIRANSGNTIYF. The DNA is TGTGCCATCAGGGCGAACTCTGGAAACACCATATATTTT.